These 21 T cell receptor beta chains came from one sample sequenced in a study of cytomegalovirus exposure and HLA in healthy donors. The PCR had 60 Vbeta and 13 Jbeta primers. Sequenced by immunoSEQ multiplex PCR; TCRdb stores in-frame clones only, minus some. The data show 150,000 to 200,000 clones, around 64% seen once. Sequencing was performed on PBMCs. The receptors originated from a woman aged 25 to 39 in good health and CMV-seronegative.

V and J are TRBV7-2 and TRBJ2-2; D uncertain. Per the germline V gene, CDR1 is SGHTA and CDR2 is FQGNSA. With 1 base removed from V and 4 bases from J, the gap between germline ends came to 4 bases. This CDR3 spans 13 amino acids. The CDR3 loop is CASSLEPTGELFF. The CDR3 nucleotides read TGTGCCAGCAGCTTAGAGCCCACCGGGGAGCTGTTTTTT. Filled out from reference TRBV7-2 and TRBJ2-2, the complete variable domain reads GAGVSQSPSNKVTEKGKDVELRCDPISGHTALYWYRQSLGQGLEFLIYFQGNSAPDKSGLPSDRFSAERTGGSVSTLTIQRTQQEDSAVYLCASSLEPTGELFFGEGSRLTVL.

V gene TRBV7-9 combines with J gene TRBJ2-5; the match to TRBD2 covers 10 bases. V lost 10 bases, J lost 2 bases, and 7 bases stayed unmatched. Germline V gene data show CDR1 as SEHNR and CDR2 as FQNEAQ (reference sequence). This CDR3 has 14 residues. The CDR3 spells CATKELAGQETQYF. CDR3 coding DNA: TGTGCCACCAAGGAACTAGCGGGACAAGAGACCCAGTACTTC.

The V call is TRBV29-1, the J call TRBJ1-2; 8 bases map to TRBD1. CDR1 and CDR2 (germline): SQVTM, ANQGSEA. The CDR3 totals 13 residues. Unmatched junction bases numbered 8, after V lost 4 bases and J lost 7 bases. CDR3 protein: CSVAPQGAFGYTF. CDR3 sequence (DNA): TGCAGCGTTGCTCCCCAGGGGGCCTTTGGCTACACCTTC. The full variable domain, completed using reference TRBV29-1 and TRBJ1-2, is SAVISQKPSRDICQRGTSLTIQCQVDSQVTMMFWYRQQPGQSLTLIATANQGSEATYESGFVIDKFPISRPNLTFSTLTVSNMSPEDSSIYLCSVAPQGAFGYTFGSGTRLTVV.

This chain joins TRBV27 and TRBJ1-1; weak D call: TRBD1 (6 bases). CDR3 size: 19 residues. Trimming left V 5 bases short and J 2 bases short, with 27 bases between. Germline lookup yields CDR1 MNHEY and CDR2 SMNVEV (reference sequence). CDR3 nucleotide sequence: TGTGCCAGCAGTGTACTAGGGACACTCCGAAGAGGGCGAAACACTGAAGCTTTCTTT. Translated: CASSVLGTLRRGRNTEAFF.

The rearrangement joins TRBV5-1 to TRBJ2-1; D possibly corresponds to TRBD2 (6 bases). CDR3 length: 15 residues. The V and J ends lost 4 bases and 2 bases respectively, with 13 bases between them. Germline assignment: CDR1 SGHRS and CDR2 YFSETQ. CDR3 amino acids: CASSLGTDAYNEQFF. CDR3 DNA sequence: TGCGCCAGCAGCCTAGGGACTGATGCCTACAATGAGCAGTTCTTC.

CDR3 protein: CASSVTGGYTQYF. Here the CDR3 DNA reads TGTGCCAGCAGTGTGACCGGGGGGTATACGCAGTATTTT. The chain couples TRBV25-1 to TRBJ2-3; TRBD2 agrees at 7 bases. The CDR3 has 13 amino acids. Germline V lookup: CDR1 MGHDK, CDR2 SYGVNS. The junction had 5 bases not matched to a gene; V was cut back by 4 bases and J by 7 bases.

The V gene is TRBV5-6, the J gene TRBJ2-3, with D possibly matching TRBD1 (6 bases). From germline, CDR1 is SGHDT and CDR2 YYEEEE. V lost 0 bases, J lost 3 bases, and 23 bases lay in between. This CDR3 spans 19 amino acids. The chain's CDR3 is CASSLADLLTGASTDTQYF. Here the CDR3 DNA reads TGTGCCAGCAGCTTGGCCGACCTACTGACAGGAGCTAGTACAGATACGCAGTATTTT.

The rearrangement joins TRBV19 to TRBJ2-7; D is ambiguous. The CDR3 length is 13 residues. Trimming stripped 1 base from V and 1 base from J, with 5 bases between. The germline CDR1 and CDR2 sequences are LNHDA and SQIVND (reference sequence). The CDR3 nucleotides are TGTGCCAGTAGTATAGGGCGGTCCTACGAGCAGTACTTC. It translates to CASSIGRSYEQYF.

This clone was seen just once. J is TRBJ2-6 and V is TRBV4-2; 7 nucleotides align to TRBD1. There are 16 residues in the CDR3. CDR1 is LGHNA and CDR2 is YNFKEQ in the germline V gene. J gave up 2 bases and V 4 bases, and 5 bases lay outside the gene matches. CDR3 DNA: TGTGCCAGCAGCCTGGATCAGGGGGCTGGGGCCAACGTCCTGACTTTC. Its translation: CASSLDQGAGANVLTF.

The chain links TRBV7-3 to TRBJ2-5; 9 positions agree with TRBD2. Germline V lookup: CDR1 SGHTA, CDR2 FQGTGA. This CDR3 comprises 16 residues. Trimming cost V 1 base and J 1 base; bases outside gene matches: 4. This CDR3 is CASSLRPSGTQETQYF. In nucleotides, the CDR3 is TGTGCCAGCAGCTTAAGGCCTAGCGGGACCCAAGAGACCCAGTACTTC.

V and J are TRBV29-1 and TRBJ1-4; D might be TRBD1 (6 bases). Between the trimmed V and J ends, which lost 3 bases and 10 bases, there was a span of 12 bases. The CDR3 has 12 amino acids. The germline V gene has CDR1 SQVTM and CDR2 ANQGSEA. The CDR3 DNA reads TGCAGCGTTGATGCAGGGGAGGGAAAACTGTTTTTT. This translates into CSVDAGEGKLFF.

The chain carries TRBV11-3 and TRBJ2-1; 13 nucleotides line up with TRBD2. Unmatched junction bases numbered 1, after V lost 5 bases and J lost 3 bases. Germline lookup yields CDR1 SGHNT and CDR2 YENEEA. CDR3 length: 15 residues. CDR3 sequence: CASSRTSGGYNEQFF. The CDR3 DNA follows: TGTGCCAGCAGCCGGACTAGCGGGGGCTACAATGAGCAGTTCTTC.

The rearrangement uses TRBV19 and TRBJ1-5, with D uncertain. The V end lost 5 bases, the J end lost 6 bases, and 11 bases lay between the germline ends. This CDR3 region has 13 residues. Germline CDR1 and CDR2: LNHDA and SQIVND (reference sequence). The chain's CDR3 is CASSSLTGQPQHF. As DNA, the CDR3 is TGTGCCAGTAGTTCTCTGACTGGTCAGCCCCAGCATTTT. The full variable domain, completed using reference TRBV19 and TRBJ1-5, is DGGITQSPKYLFRKEGQNVTLSCEQNLNHDAMYWYRQDPGQGLRLIYYSQIVNDFQKGDIAEGYSVSREKKESFPLTVTSAQKNPTAFYLCASSSLTGQPQHFGDGTRLSIL.

The chain links TRBV19 to TRBJ1-1; tentatively, D is TRBD1 (6 bases). The CDR3 sequence is 13 residues long. V shed 3 bases and J shed 5 bases, with 10 bases lying between them. The germline V gene encodes CDR1 LNHDA and CDR2 SQIVND (reference sequence). The chain's CDR3 is CASSMQGITEAFF. CDR3 sequence (DNA): TGTGCCAGTAGTATGCAGGGGATAACTGAAGCTTTCTTT.

This clone was recorded a few times. The gene calls are TRBV7-2 and TRBJ1-2; TRBD1 aligns across 11 bases. CDR1 is SGHTA and CDR2 is FQGNSA in the germline V gene. The CDR3 is 15 residues long. Unmatched junction bases numbered 11, after V lost 4 bases and J lost 10 bases. The CDR3 DNA follows: TGTGCCAGCAGCTCCCAACTTCGGACAGGGGGCTTCTACACCTTC. It specifies CASSSQLRTGGFYTF.

The CDR3 loop is CASSQTGNQPQHF. CDR3 sequence (DNA): TGCGCCAGCAGCCAGACAGGAAATCAGCCCCAGCATTTT. The rearrangement links TRBV4-1 to TRBJ1-5; D perhaps matches TRBD1 (6 bases). The CDR3 totals 13 residues. The V gene's germline CDR1 is MGHRA and CDR2 YSYEKL. V was clipped by 3 bases and J by 4 bases, with 7 bases between them.

This chain connects TRBV5-1 to TRBJ2-3; possibly TRBD2 for D (6 bases). Germline lookup yields CDR1 SGHRS and CDR2 YFSETQ. Trimming cost V 0 bases and J 3 bases, with 11 bases left between them. CDR3 size: 15 residues. The chain's CDR3 is CASSLVAGRTDTQYF. The CDR3 nucleotides read TGCGCCAGCAGCTTGGTGGCGGGGCGGACAGATACGCAGTATTTT.

V and J are TRBV4-1 and TRBJ1-2; D is perhaps TRBD1 (5 bases). The germline CDR1 and CDR2 sequences are MGHRA and YSYEKL. The CDR3 is made up of 14 amino acids. Trimming shortened V by 2 bases and J by 4 bases, and 11 bases separated the two germline ends. CDR3 sequence: CASSQLGTAYGYTF. For the CDR3, the DNA is TGCGCCAGCAGCCAATTGGGGACTGCCTATGGCTACACCTTC.

The rearrangement joins TRBV5-4 to TRBJ2-5; 8 bases fit TRBD1. The length of the CDR3 is 15 residues. Per germline, CDR1 SGHNT and CDR2 YYREEE (reference sequence). The junction had 4 bases not matched to a gene; V was cut back by 1 base and J by 2 bases. This CDR3 is CASSLFNRGQETQYF. The CDR3 coding sequence is TGTGCCAGCAGCTTGTTCAACAGGGGGCAAGAGACCCAGTACTTC.

The chain is built from TRBV2 and TRBJ1-1; D unresolved. The V end was cut by 7 bases, the J end by 0 bases, with 12 bases between. From germline, CDR1 is SNHLY and CDR2 FYNNEI. There are 14 residues in the CDR3. DNA for the CDR3: TGTGCCAGCACTCCTAGAGGGATGAACACTGAAGCTTTCTTT. This codes for CASTPRGMNTEAFF.

J is TRBJ1-2 and V is TRBV28, with D unresolved. CDR3 length: 11 amino acids. V shed 4 bases and J shed 4 bases, with 4 bases lying between them. CDR1 is MDHEN and CDR2 is SYDVKM in the germline V gene. Here the CDR3 reads CASSSPYGYTF. DNA of the CDR3: TGTGCCAGCAGTTCTCCCTATGGCTACACCTTC.